These 21 T cell receptor beta chains were all obtained from the same sample, sequenced in a study of T-cell reconstitution after alpha-beta-depleted transplantation in children. The library targeted TCRbeta and was prepared with unique molecular identifiers. TCRdb itself ran the PCR reads through MiXCR, one entry per CDR3 protein. The table records around 420,000 distinct CDR3 sequences, 16% of them present only once. The sequencing here drew on PBMCs, mostly from graft donor cells, taken 360 days after TCRalphabeta/CD19-depleted stem cell transplant. The receptors here all came from a boy less than two years old who had a stem cell transplant for Wiskott-Aldrich syndrome, so the T cells may come from the graft donor.

This clonotype has only a few counts. The CDR3 DNA reads as TGTGCCAGCCACAGGGATTCAACCTACGAGCAGTACTTC. Encoded protein: CASHRDSTYEQYF. The J gene is TRBJ2-7, the V gene TRBV10-3; D is possibly TRBD1 (6 bases). Germline CDR1 reads ENHRY; CDR2 reads SYGVKD. V gave up 10 bases and J gave up 2 bases, with 15 bases separating them. The CDR3 has 13 amino acids.

This clonotype was seen a handful of times. The chain's CDR3 is CASRPGINEQFF. The CDR3, as DNA: TGTGCCAGCAGGCCGGGGATCAATGAGCAGTTCTTC. V usage is TRBV12-3 or TRBV12-4 and J usage is TRBJ2-1, with D perhaps matching TRBD2 (5 bases). The CDR3 loop spans 12 amino acids. Trimming removed 6 bases at V and 6 bases at J, with 9 bases between.

The chain links TRBV20-1 to TRBJ2-2; possible D gene TRBD2, 5 bases. V was clipped by 0 bases and J by 5 bases, with 7 bases between them. The CDR3 runs 13 residues. From germline, CDR1 is DFQATT and CDR2 SNEGSKA (reference sequence). CDR3 amino acids: CSARDGSTGELFF. Here the CDR3 DNA reads TGCAGTGCTAGAGATGGGAGTACCGGGGAGCTGTTTTTT.

V usage is TRBV6-5 and J usage is TRBJ1-4; no clear D gene. Deletions cut 2 bases from V and 7 bases from J, with 11 bases between. The CDR3 has 14 amino acids. CDR1 is MNHEY and CDR2 is SVGAGI in the germline V gene. CDR3 nucleotides: TGTGCCAGCAGTTACAACTGGAAGCCTGAAAAACTGTTTTTT. Translating it yields CASSYNWKPEKLFF.

The chain links TRBV24-1 to TRBJ2-1, with 8 bases fitting TRBD1. The CDR3 is 16 amino acids. Germline V lookup: CDR1 KGHDR, CDR2 SFDVKD. Unmatched junction bases numbered 4, after V lost 3 bases and J lost 1 base. The CDR3 bases are TGTGCCACCAGTGATGGGACAGGCCTATCCTACAATGAGCAGTTCTTC. It translates to CATSDGTGLSYNEQFF.

This clonotype was counted many times. This sequence joins TRBV11-2 and TRBJ2-7; TRBD2 is a possible D gene (5 bases). Trimming took off 3 bases at V and 3 bases at J, with 15 bases between the two ends. CDR1 and CDR2 (germline): SGHAT, FQNNGV. The CDR3 has 15 amino acids. The CDR3 region has the DNA TGTGCCAGCAGCTTCGGGATCGGCGGCTTCTACGAGCAGTACTTC. This gives the protein CASSFGIGGFYEQYF. The whole variable domain, filled in from reference TRBV11-2 and TRBJ2-7, reads EAGVAQSPRYKIIEKRQSVAFWCNPISGHATLYWYQQILGQGPKLLIQFQNNGVVDDSQLPKDRFSAERLKGVDSTLKIQPAKLEDSAVYLCASSFGIGGFYEQYFGPGTRLTVT.

This clonotype was seen a handful of times. V gene TRBV5-4 combines with J gene TRBJ2-7; 10 nucleotides match TRBD1. CDR3 size: 15 residues. The V and J ends lost 4 bases and 1 base, in that order; junction bases with no gene match: 5. The germline V gene encodes CDR1 SGHNT and CDR2 YYREEE (reference sequence). CDR3 residues: CASSNRDRGSYEQYF. CDR3 sequence (DNA): TGTGCCAGCAGCAACCGGGACAGGGGTTCCTACGAGCAGTACTTC.

This clonotype was found a few times. A junction end diverges from the germline sequence, so it may reflect a read error. The genes are TRBV6-2 or TRBV6-3 and TRBJ2-1; TRBD2 aligns across 7 bases. Germline CDR1 is MNHEY and CDR2 is SVGEGT. The CDR3 runs to 13 residues. CDR3 region: CASNRLAGDDQFF. CDR3 DNA: TGTGCCAGCAATAGACTAGCTGGAGATGACCAGTTCTTC.

This clonotype showed up just a few times. The chain uses TRBV27 and TRBJ2-3; D not certain. The CDR3 runs 16 residues. Looked up from germline, CDR1 is MNHEY and CDR2 is SMNVEV (reference sequence). Trimming removed 5 bases from V and 0 bases from J, with 15 bases in between. This chain's CDR3 is CASSPLVRSSTDTQYF. CDR3 nucleotide sequence: TGTGCCAGCAGTCCCCTAGTGCGATCTAGCACAGATACGCAGTATTTT.

V and J are TRBV11-3 and TRBJ2-2; possibly TRBD1 for D (5 bases). Deletions cut 5 bases from V and 7 bases from J, with 8 bases between. The germline V gene encodes CDR1 SGHNT and CDR2 YENEEA. This CDR3 is built from 12 residues. Here the CDR3 reads CASSPGFGELFF. The DNA for the CDR3 is TGTGCCAGCAGCCCAGGGTTCGGGGAGCTGTTTTTT.

The chain uses TRBV6-1 and TRBJ2-5, with 14 bases aligning to TRBD2. The CDR3 has 14 residues. The V gene end was trimmed by 6 bases and the J gene end by 5 bases; junction bases not matched to a gene: 2. The germline V gene has CDR1 MNHNS and CDR2 SASEGT. CDR3 sequence (DNA): TGTGCCAGCAGCCGACTAGCGGGAGGGGAGACCCAGTACTTC. Translated: CASSRLAGGETQYF.

The chain is built from TRBV5-1 and TRBJ2-1, with D uncertain. V was pared by 2 bases and J by 5 bases, with 11 bases between. The CDR3 is 14 amino acids. Germline CDR1 SGHRS, CDR2 YFSETQ. CDR3 protein: CASSFLLLDNEQFF. The CDR3 DNA is TGCGCCAGCAGCTTTTTACTCCTAGACAATGAGCAGTTCTTC.

The sample holds a few counts of this clonotype. The chain has TRBV24-1 and TRBJ2-7; 7 bases agree with TRBD2. Looked up from germline, CDR1 is KGHDR and CDR2 is SFDVKD. The CDR3 totals 15 residues. The V and J ends lost 3 bases and 2 bases, in that order; junction bases with no gene match: 6. The CDR3 reads CATSDQGAGTYEQYF. In DNA form, the CDR3 reads TGTGCCACCAGTGATCAGGGAGCGGGGACCTACGAGCAGTACTTC.

This clonotype was observed a few times. This sequence joins TRBV6-5 and TRBJ2-5; D possibly corresponds to TRBD2 (6 bases). V was clipped by 7 bases and J by 5 bases, with 11 bases between them. The V gene's germline CDR1 is MNHEY and CDR2 SVGAGI. This CDR3 region has 12 residues. CDR3 sequence reads: CASIGGEETQYF. The CDR3 DNA sequence: TGTGCCAGCATCGGAGGGGAGGAGACCCAGTACTTC.

J is TRBJ2-2 and V is TRBV6-2 or TRBV6-3, with 13 bases matching TRBD2. Germline V lookup: CDR1 MNHEY, CDR2 SVGEGT. V lost 6 bases to trimming and J lost 1 base; unmatched junction nucleotides: 11. The CDR3 runs to 19 residues. In DNA form, the CDR3 reads TGTGCCAGCAGCTACGGACTAGCGGGGGCTATGGTGAACACCGGGGAGCTGTTTTTT. This encodes CASSYGLAGAMVNTGELFF.

The chain carries TRBV5-1 and TRBJ2-3; unclear D gene. With 0 bases removed from V and 2 bases from J, the gap between germline ends came to 13 bases. CDR1 and CDR2 from the germline V gene are SGHRS and YFSETQ. The CDR3 sequence is 16 residues long. The chain's CDR3 is CASSLEASYNTDTQYF. CDR3 DNA sequence: TGCGCCAGCAGCTTGGAAGCCAGCTATAACACAGATACGCAGTATTTT.

This sequence joins TRBV7-8 and TRBJ1-1; D is ambiguous. Germline CDR1 is SGHVS and CDR2 is FQNEAQ. Trimming stripped 0 bases from V and 0 bases from J, with 8 bases between. This CDR3 is 15 amino acids long. This CDR3 reads CASSLASLMNTEAFF. In DNA, the CDR3 is TGTGCCAGCAGCTTAGCCAGTCTCATGAACACTGAAGCTTTCTTT. The variable domain in full, with the rest retrieved from reference TRBV7-8 and TRBJ1-1, is GAGVSQSPRYKVAKRGQDVALRCDPISGHVSLFWYQQALGQGPEFLTYFQNEAQLDKSGLPSDRFFAERPEGSVSTLKIQRTQQEDSAVYLCASSLASLMNTEAFFGQGTRLTVV.

This clonotype was picked up a small number of times. Written as DNA, the CDR3 is TGTGCCACCAAGGGGGCGATGGGGACAGATACGCAGTATTTT. Translated, it gives CATKGAMGTDTQYF. J is TRBJ2-3 and V is TRBV24-1, with 7 bases fitting TRBD1. The V gene's germline CDR1 is KGHDR and CDR2 SFDVKD. The CDR3 contains 14 residues. V was clipped by 8 bases and J by 3 bases; unmatched bases: 7.

This clonotype was seen only a few times. V usage is TRBV18 and J usage is TRBJ2-6; the D is unclear. The CDR3 is 17 amino acids. V shed 4 bases and J shed 0 bases, with 13 bases lying between them. Germline values: CDR1 KGHSH, CDR2 LQKENI. The CDR3 reads CASSRRTVRSGANVLTF. The CDR3 DNA follows: TGTGCCAGCTCACGGCGCACAGTTCGCTCTGGGGCCAACGTCCTGACTTTC.

This clonotype came up a few times. The chain joins TRBV21-1 to TRBJ2-1; the DNA was not compared with TRBD2, the D call given in the table. TRBV21-1 is annotated as a pseudogene. The CDR3 sequence is 18 residues long. This chain's CDR3 is CASSTGTSGSQAYNEQFF. The CDR3 DNA reads as TGTGCCAGCAGCACCGGGACTAGCGGGAGCCAAGCCTACAATGAGCAGTTCTTC.

The table lists this clonotype with a few counts. This sequence joins TRBV15 and TRBJ2-5; 11 bases are shared with TRBD2. Germline V gives CDR1 LNHNV, CDR2 YYDKDF (reference sequence). This CDR3 contains 16 residues. Trimming cost V 5 bases and J 3 bases; bases outside gene matches: 8. The CDR3 sequence is CATSRGLAGGKETQYF. In nucleotides, the CDR3 is TGTGCCACCAGCCGAGGATTAGCGGGAGGGAAAGAGACCCAGTACTTC.